This TCR beta chain was identified during a study of CD4 T cells in relation to SARS-CoV-2 and coronaviruses. Deep TCR-beta sequencing used DNA from uncultured naive and memory CD4+ T cells. TCRdb keeps only in-frame clones here, not all; method: immunoSEQ multiplex PCR. The data show approximately 60,000 clones, 92% seen once. Study results and caveats: The assay detects memory recall responses, not culture-primed primary responses. Approximately 65% of donors had memory CD4+ clonotypes crossrecognizing SARS-CoV-2 and common cold coronavirus spike.

Concerning this clone itself: Antigen specificity is unknown.

With 5 bases removed from V and 5 bases from J, the gap between germline ends came to 10 bases. The CDR3 loop spans 13 amino acids. The clonotype comes from an adult with COVID-19. Specimen: naive CD4+ T cells from PBMCs. Subset here: naive CD4+ T cells isolated by negative enrichment. The V and J genes are TRBV12-3 or TRBV12-4 and TRBJ2-1; D possibly matches TRBD1 or TRBD2 (5 bases each). CDR3 sequence: CASSTGTDNEQFF. The CDR3 nucleotides are TGTGCCAGCAGTACCGGGACCGACAATGAGCAGTTCTTC.